The source of this T cell receptor (beta chain) is a study of technical replicates of blood from a handful of donors. Data came from immunoSEQ multiplex PCR; TCRdb stores just in-frame clones and leaves some out. Among around 81,000 clones listed, 75% to 90% were seen once. The CDR3 extends over 13 amino acids. Deletions cut 3 bases from V and 0 bases from J, with 9 bases between. Germline V gives CDR1 SQVTM, CDR2 ANQGSEA. Sequencing was carried out using PBMCs. The source of this sequence is a human donor in good health. Some clones in this sample may be carry-over from other donors' samples. The chain has TRBV29-1 and TRBJ2-7; TRBD1 might be the D (5 bases). The CDR3 loop is CSVDDRGSYEQYF. CDR3 coding DNA: TGCAGCGTTGATGATAGGGGCTCCTACGAGCAGTACTTC.